This T cell receptor (beta chain) was found in a study of T cell responses to AZD1222 COVID-19 vaccine. Study information: Pooled together were second doses at about 4 or about 12 weeks.

Between the trimmed V and J ends, which lost 3 bases and 0 bases, there was a span of 9 bases. The germline V gene encodes CDR1 MDHEN and CDR2 SYDVKM. This CDR3 region has 15 residues. For this clone: Antigen: not known.

Broader study findings: Sampled repertoires all dated from after the peak T cell response. Clonal diversity was possibly underestimated, and white British individuals and females predominated among donors. Spike was spanned by vaccine-associated CD4 TCRs, with dominance at 160-218 and 743-854.

This table comes from immunoSEQ multiplex PCR, and its TCRdb copy is limited to in-frame clones, with some not included. Found here are approximately 150,000 clones, just under 95% of them singletons; the top ten hold 1.1% to 1.5%. The J gene is TRBJ1-5, the V gene TRBV28; D uncertain. The clonotype comes from an adult in good health. Here the sequenced sample was peripheral blood, taken on day 0 of AZD1222 vaccination. CDR3 loop: CASSFDSDSNQPQHF. CDR3 DNA sequence: TGTGCCAGCAGTTTCGATTCTGATAGCAATCAGCCCCAGCATTTT.